The rows below give T cell receptor beta chains drawn from one sample of a study of cytomegalovirus exposure and HLA in healthy donors. The repertoire was sequenced with immunoSEQ multiplex PCR; TCRdb's copy has only in-frame clones and lacks some. Of 150,000 to 180,000 clones in the sample, 74% are singletons; the top ten hold about 2.1%. The sample consisted of PBMCs. All receptors come from a man aged 25-45 years in good health and CMV-seronegative. Each CDR3 is given with its conserved first and last residue. Each record gives: clone size, V gene, D gene, J gene, CDR3 DNA, CDR3 protein. D genes are given only for firm matches. Some rows have no size entry. The others give once, few or many, or a class for an expanded clone.

clone size: .
V gene: TRBV28
D gene: TRBD2
J gene: TRBJ2-5
CDR3 DNA: TGTGCCAGCAGTTTATGGGGTAGCGGGGGCCAAGAGACCCAGTACTTC
CDR3 protein: CASSLWGSGGQETQYF

clone size: .
V gene: TRBV5-1
D gene: .
J gene: TRBJ1-2
CDR3 DNA: TGCGCCAGCAGCTTGGCAACTAACTATGGCTACACCTTC
CDR3 protein: CASSLATNYGYTF

clone size: .
V gene: TRBV7-7
D gene: TRBD1
J gene: TRBJ2-2
CDR3 DNA: TGTGCCAGCAGCCGCCAACAGGGGAGCGCCGGGGAGCTGTTTTTT
CDR3 protein: CASSRQQGSAGELFF

clone size: few
V gene: TRBV6-5
D gene: TRBD1
J gene: TRBJ2-3
CDR3 DNA: TGTGCCAGCAGTTTTGGACAGGGGCTGGACCCAGATACGCAGTATTTT
CDR3 protein: CASSFGQGLDPDTQYF

clone size: .
V gene: TRBV30
D gene: .
J gene: TRBJ2-7
CDR3 DNA: TGTGCCTGGAGGAGAACAGGCGGCGAGCAGTACTTC
CDR3 protein: CAWRRTGGEQYF

clone size: .
V gene: TRBV5-4
D gene: TRBD2
J gene: TRBJ2-1
CDR3 DNA: TGTGCCAGCAGCACGGGACTAGCGGAGTACAATGAGCAGTTCTTC
CDR3 protein: CASSTGLAEYNEQFF

clone size: .
V gene: TRBV6-4
D gene: TRBD1
J gene: TRBJ2-3
CDR3 DNA: TGTGCCAGCAGTGGGCAGGGGGGCACAGATACGCAGTATTTT
CDR3 protein: CASSGQGGTDTQYF

clone size: few
V gene: TRBV6-5
D gene: TRBD1
J gene: TRBJ2-7
CDR3 DNA: TGTGCCAGCAAAAGGGCGGAGACAGGGTCGTACGAGCAGTACTTC
CDR3 protein: CASKRAETGSYEQYF

clone size: .
V gene: TRBV9
D gene: .
J gene: TRBJ1-3
CDR3 DNA: TGTGCCAGCAGCGTAGGGGAGTTTTCTGGAAACACCATATATTTT
CDR3 protein: CASSVGEFSGNTIYF

clone size: .
V gene: TRBV5-6
D gene: TRBD1
J gene: TRBJ1-5
CDR3 DNA: TGTGCCAGCAGCATTAGGACAGGGGCCAATAGCAATCAGCCCCAGCATTTT
CDR3 protein: CASSIRTGANSNQPQHF

clone size: .
V gene: TRBV6-5
D gene: .
J gene: TRBJ2-7
CDR3 DNA: TGTGCCAGCAGTTATGGGGCGGAGGGTTACGAGCAGTACTTC
CDR3 protein: CASSYGAEGYEQYF

clone size: .
V gene: TRBV4-3
D gene: TRBD2
J gene: TRBJ2-1
CDR3 DNA: TGCGCCAGCAGCCAAGCAATTAGCGGGACTTACAATGAGCAGTTCTTC
CDR3 protein: CASSQAISGTYNEQFF

clone size: .
V gene: TRBV5-1
D gene: .
J gene: TRBJ2-1
CDR3 DNA: TGCGCCAGCAGCTTGAGGCCAGGGATTAGGGATGAGCAGTTCTTC
CDR3 protein: CASSLRPGIRDEQFF

clone size: .
V gene: TRBV4-1
D gene: TRBD2
J gene: TRBJ2-1
CDR3 DNA: TGCGCCAGCAGCCCCTCAACTAGCGGGGGGTCTTTTCGATCCTACAATGAGCAGTTCTTC
CDR3 protein: CASSPSTSGGSFRSYNEQFF

clone size: .
V gene: TRBV7-9
D gene: .
J gene: TRBJ1-4
CDR3 DNA: TGTTCCAGCAGCTTAGATGAGAGCTTGCTGTTTTTT
CDR3 protein: CSSSLDESLLFF

clone size: few
V gene: TRBV2
D gene: .
J gene: TRBJ1-5
CDR3 DNA: TGTGCCAGCACCAGGGATAGCAATCAGCCCCAGCATTTT
CDR3 protein: CASTRDSNQPQHF

clone size: few
V gene: TRBV5-1
D gene: .
J gene: TRBJ2-7
CDR3 DNA: TGCGCCAGCAGTTATGAAGTTAGCTCCTACGAGCAGTACTTC
CDR3 protein: CASSYEVSSYEQYF

clone size: once
V gene: TRBV5-1
D gene: TRBD1
J gene: TRBJ2-5
CDR3 DNA: TGCGCCAGCAGCCCTAAGGGACAGGAGGTTTATTTGGAGACCCAGTACTTC
CDR3 protein: CASSPKGQEVYLETQYF

clone size: .
V gene: TRBV28
D gene: TRBD2
J gene: TRBJ2-1
CDR3 DNA: TGTGCCAGCCTATCCCAGCGGGGGGCCAGCTCCTACAATGAGCAGTTCTTC
CDR3 protein: CASLSQRGASSYNEQFF

clone size: few
V gene: TRBV29-1
D gene: .
J gene: TRBJ1-1
CDR3 DNA: TGCAGCGCCGAGGCAGGGGCGAACACTGAAGCTTTCTTT
CDR3 protein: CSAEAGANTEAFF

clone size: .
V gene: TRBV25-1
D gene: .
J gene: TRBJ2-3
CDR3 DNA: TGTGCCAGCAGTGACGGGCGGGGATACACAGATACGCAGTATTTT
CDR3 protein: CASSDGRGYTDTQYF

clone size: .
V gene: TRBV29-1
D gene: TRBD1
J gene: TRBJ1-6
CDR3 DNA: TGCAGCGTGGCTACAGGGGGTGATAATTCACCCCTCCACTTT
CDR3 protein: CSVATGGDNSPLHF

clone size: .
V gene: TRBV6-5
D gene: .
J gene: TRBJ1-1
CDR3 DNA: TGTGCCAGCAGTCTACGGCGGGCGGGCACTGAAGCTTTCTTT
CDR3 protein: CASSLRRAGTEAFF

clone size: .
V gene: TRBV21-1
D gene: .
J gene: TRBJ1-5
CDR3 DNA: TGTGCCAGCAGCAAAGCAGGCAGGGGATACAATCAGCCCCAGCATTTT
CDR3 protein: CASSKAGRGYNQPQHF

clone size: few
V gene: TRBV10-1
D gene: .
J gene: TRBJ2-2
CDR3 DNA: TGCGCCAGCAGTTGGGGCAGCAACACCGGGGAGCTGTTTTTT
CDR3 protein: CASSWGSNTGELFF